What follows describes a single TCR beta chain. In the authors' methods: Estimation of nucleated cell counts relied on the amplification of reference gene primers. The repertoire was sequenced with immunoSEQ multiplex PCR; TCRdb's copy has only in-frame clones and lacks some. V, J and clone size reflect that table, while D and trimming were determined from the DNA. The table records over 90,000 clones, approximately 90% of them present only once. The data originate from a study of blood T cell repertoires in COVID-19. As for the study in general: Acute and convalescent COVID-19 samples came from the United States, Italy and Spain. Sample material is recorded as cDNA or gDNA derived from T cells, B-cell-depleted T cells, or PBMCs.

CDR3 length equals 14 residues. V dropped 5 bases and J dropped 4 bases, with 12 bases sitting between them. Germline V gene data show CDR1 as SNHLY and CDR2 as FYNNEI. The sample comprised peripheral blood. The clonotype comes from a man between 50 and 59 years old with acute or convalescent COVID-19. The rearrangement links TRBV2 to TRBJ2-1, with D maybe TRBD2 (6 bases). In DNA form, the CDR3 reads TGTGCCAGCAGTCCCGCGGGACCGTACAATGAGCAGTTCTTC. It codes for CASSPAGPYNEQFF.